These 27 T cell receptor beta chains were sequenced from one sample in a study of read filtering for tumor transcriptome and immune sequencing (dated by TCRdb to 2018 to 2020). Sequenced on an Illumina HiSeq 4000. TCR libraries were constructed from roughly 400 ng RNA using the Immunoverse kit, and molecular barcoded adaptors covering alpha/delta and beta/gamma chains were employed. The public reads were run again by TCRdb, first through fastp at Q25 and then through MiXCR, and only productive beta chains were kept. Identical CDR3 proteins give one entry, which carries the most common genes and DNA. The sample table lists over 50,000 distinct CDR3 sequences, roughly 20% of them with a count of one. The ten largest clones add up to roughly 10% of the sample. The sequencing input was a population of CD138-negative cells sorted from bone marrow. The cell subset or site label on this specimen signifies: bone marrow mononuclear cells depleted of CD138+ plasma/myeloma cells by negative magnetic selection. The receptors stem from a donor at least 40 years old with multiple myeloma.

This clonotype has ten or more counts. The CDR3 nucleotides are TGTGCCACCAGTGATCTGGACAGGGGGCGATTGCCAGATACGCAGTATTTT. It codes for CATSDLDRGRLPDTQYF. This rearrangement joins TRBV24-1 to TRBJ2-3; 11 bases are shared with TRBD1. Germline V lookup: CDR1 KGHDR, CDR2 SFDVKD. The junction had 8 bases not matched to a gene; V was cut back by 3 bases and J by 4 bases. CDR3 length: 17 amino acids.

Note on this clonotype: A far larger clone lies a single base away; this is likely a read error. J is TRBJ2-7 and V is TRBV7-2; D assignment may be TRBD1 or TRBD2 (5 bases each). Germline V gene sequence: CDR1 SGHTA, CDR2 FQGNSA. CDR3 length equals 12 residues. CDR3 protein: CASSPGAYELYF. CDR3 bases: TGTGCCAGCAGCCCCGGGGCCTACGAGCTGTACTTC.

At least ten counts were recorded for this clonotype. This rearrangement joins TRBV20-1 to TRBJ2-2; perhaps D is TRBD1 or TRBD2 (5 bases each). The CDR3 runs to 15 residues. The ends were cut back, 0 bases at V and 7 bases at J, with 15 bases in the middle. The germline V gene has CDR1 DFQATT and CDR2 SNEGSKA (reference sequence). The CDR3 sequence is CSAREGDVRHGELFF. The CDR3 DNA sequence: TGCAGTGCTAGAGAGGGGGACGTTCGACACGGGGAGCTGTTTTTT.

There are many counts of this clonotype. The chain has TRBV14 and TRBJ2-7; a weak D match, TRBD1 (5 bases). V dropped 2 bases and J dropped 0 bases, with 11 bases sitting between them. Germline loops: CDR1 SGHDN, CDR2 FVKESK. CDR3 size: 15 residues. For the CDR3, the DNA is TGTGCCAGCAGCCAAAGTAGGGGAATCTCCTACGAGCAGTACTTC. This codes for CASSQSRGISYEQYF.

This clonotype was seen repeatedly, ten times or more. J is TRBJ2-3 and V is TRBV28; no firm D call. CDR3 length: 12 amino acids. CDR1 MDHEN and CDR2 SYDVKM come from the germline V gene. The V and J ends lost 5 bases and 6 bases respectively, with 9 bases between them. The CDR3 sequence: CASSPGGDTQYF. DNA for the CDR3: TGTGCCAGCAGTCCAGGTGGGGATACGCAGTATTTT.

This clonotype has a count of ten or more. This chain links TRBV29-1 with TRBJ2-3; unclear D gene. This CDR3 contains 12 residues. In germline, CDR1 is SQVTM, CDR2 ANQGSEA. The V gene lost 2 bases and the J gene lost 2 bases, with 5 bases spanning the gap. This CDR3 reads CSVESDTDTQYF. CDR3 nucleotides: TGCAGCGTTGAATCAGACACAGATACGCAGTATTTT.

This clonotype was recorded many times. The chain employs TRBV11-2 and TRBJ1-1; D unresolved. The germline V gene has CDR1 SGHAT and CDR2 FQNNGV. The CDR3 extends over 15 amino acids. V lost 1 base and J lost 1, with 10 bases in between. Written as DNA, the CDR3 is TGTGCCAGCAGCTTAGGCTTTAGTGAGAACACTGAAGCTTTCTTT. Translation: CASSLGFSENTEAFF.

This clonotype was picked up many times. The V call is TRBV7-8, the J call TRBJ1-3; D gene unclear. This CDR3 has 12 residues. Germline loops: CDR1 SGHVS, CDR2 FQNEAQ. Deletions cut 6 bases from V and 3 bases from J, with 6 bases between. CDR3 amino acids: CASRPRGNTIYF. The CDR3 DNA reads TGTGCCAGCAGACCCCGTGGAAACACCATATATTTT.

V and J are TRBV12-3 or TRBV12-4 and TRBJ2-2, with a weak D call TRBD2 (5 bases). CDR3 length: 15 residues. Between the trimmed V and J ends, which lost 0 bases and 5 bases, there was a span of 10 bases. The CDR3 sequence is CASSLAGETTGELFF. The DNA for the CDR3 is TGTGCCAGCAGTTTAGCCGGGGAAACAACCGGGGAGCTGTTTTTT.

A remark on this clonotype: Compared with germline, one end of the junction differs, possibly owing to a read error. The CDR3 reads CASRGAAGASVLTF. The CDR3 DNA follows: TGTGCCAGCAGAGGGGCGGCCGGGGCCAGCGTCCTGACTTTC. V is TRBV2 and J is TRBJ2-6; either TRBD1 or TRBD2 may fit D (5 bases each). The CDR3 length is 14 residues. The V gene's germline CDR1 is SNHLY and CDR2 FYNNEI.

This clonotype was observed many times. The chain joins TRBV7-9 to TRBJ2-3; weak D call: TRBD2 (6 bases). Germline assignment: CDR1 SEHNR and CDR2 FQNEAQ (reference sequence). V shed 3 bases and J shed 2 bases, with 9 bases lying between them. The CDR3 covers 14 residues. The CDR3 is CASSLGGYTDTQYF. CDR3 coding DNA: TGTGCCAGCAGCTTGGGGGGATACACAGATACGCAGTATTTT.

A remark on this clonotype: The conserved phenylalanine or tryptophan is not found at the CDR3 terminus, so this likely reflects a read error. CDR3 loop: CSVTGTSGFNEQFL. The CDR3 nucleotides are TGCAGCGTTACCGGGACTAGCGGTTTCAATGAGCAGTTCTTA. V gene TRBV29-1 combines with J gene TRBJ2-1, with 11 bases lining up with TRBD2. Germline V CDR1 and CDR2: SQVTM, ANQGSEA. V lost 5 bases, J lost 6 bases, and 6 bases stayed unmatched. The length of the CDR3 is 14 residues.

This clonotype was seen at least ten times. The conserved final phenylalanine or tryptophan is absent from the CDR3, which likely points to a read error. The CDR3: CSARGPQGGYTL. For the CDR3, the DNA is TGCAGTGCTAGAGGTCCCCAAGGTGGCTACACCCTC. The V gene is TRBV20-1, the J gene TRBJ1-2, with D hard to call. Between the trimmed V and J ends, which lost 1 base and 7 bases, there was a span of 10 bases. Germline CDR1 and CDR2: DFQATT and SNEGSKA (reference sequence). CDR3 length: 12 amino acids.

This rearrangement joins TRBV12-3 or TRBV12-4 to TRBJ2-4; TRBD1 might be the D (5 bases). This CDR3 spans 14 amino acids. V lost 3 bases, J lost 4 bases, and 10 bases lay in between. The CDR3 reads CASSFNQGKNIQYF. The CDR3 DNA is TGTGCCAGCAGTTTTAACCAGGGAAAAAACATTCAGTACTTC.

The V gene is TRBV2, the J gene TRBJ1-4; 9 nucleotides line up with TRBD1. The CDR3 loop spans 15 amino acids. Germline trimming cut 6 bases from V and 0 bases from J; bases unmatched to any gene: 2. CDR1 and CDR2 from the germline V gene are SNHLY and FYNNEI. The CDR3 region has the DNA TGTGCCAGCAGGGGACAGGGAGCAACTAATGAAAAACTGTTTTTT. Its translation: CASRGQGATNEKLFF.

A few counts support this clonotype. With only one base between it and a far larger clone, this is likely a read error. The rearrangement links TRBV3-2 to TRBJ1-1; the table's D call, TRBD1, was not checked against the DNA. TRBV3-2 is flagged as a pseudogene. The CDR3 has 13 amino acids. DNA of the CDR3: TGTGCCAGCAGCCCCGGGGCAGACACTGAAGCTTTCTTT. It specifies CASSPGADTEAFF.

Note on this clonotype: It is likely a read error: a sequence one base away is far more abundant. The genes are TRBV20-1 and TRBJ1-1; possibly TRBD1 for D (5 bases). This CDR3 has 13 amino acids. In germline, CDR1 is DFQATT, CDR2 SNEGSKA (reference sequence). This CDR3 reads CSARDQAGTAPHF. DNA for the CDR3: TGCAGTGCTAGAGATCAGGCGGGGACGGCCCCCCACTTT.

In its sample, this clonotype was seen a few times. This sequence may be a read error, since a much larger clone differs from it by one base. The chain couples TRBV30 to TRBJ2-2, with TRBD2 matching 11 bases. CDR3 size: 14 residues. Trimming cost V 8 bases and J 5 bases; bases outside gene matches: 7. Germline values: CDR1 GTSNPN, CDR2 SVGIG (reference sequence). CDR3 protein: CANNPSGRTGELFF. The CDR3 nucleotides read TGTGCCAACAACCCTAGCGGGAGGACCGGGGAGCTGTTTTTT. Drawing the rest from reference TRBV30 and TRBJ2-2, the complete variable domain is SQTIHQWPATLVQPVGSPLSLECTVEGTSNPNLYWYRQAAGRGLQLLFYSVGIGQISSEVPQNLSASRPQDRQFILSSKKLLLSDSGFYLCANNPSGRTGELFFGEGSRLTVL.

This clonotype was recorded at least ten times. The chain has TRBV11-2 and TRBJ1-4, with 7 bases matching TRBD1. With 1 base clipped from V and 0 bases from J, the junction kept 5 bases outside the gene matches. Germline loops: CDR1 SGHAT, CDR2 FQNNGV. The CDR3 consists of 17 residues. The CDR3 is CASSLVGRGATNEKLFF. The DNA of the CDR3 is TGTGCCAGCAGCTTAGTTGGCAGGGGGGCAACTAATGAAAAACTGTTTTTT. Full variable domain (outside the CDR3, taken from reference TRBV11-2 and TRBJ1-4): EAGVAQSPRYKIIEKRQSVAFWCNPISGHATLYWYQQILGQGPKLLIQFQNNGVVDDSQLPKDRFSAERLKGVDSTLKIQPAKLEDSAVYLCASSLVGRGATNEKLFFGSGTQLSVL.

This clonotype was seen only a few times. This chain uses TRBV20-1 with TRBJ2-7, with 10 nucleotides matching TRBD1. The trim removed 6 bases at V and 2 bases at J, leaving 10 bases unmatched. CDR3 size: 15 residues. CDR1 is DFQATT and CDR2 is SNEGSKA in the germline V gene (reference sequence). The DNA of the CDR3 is TGCAGTGCATGTGACCGGGACAGGGGAACCTACGAGCAGTACTTC. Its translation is CSACDRDRGTYEQYF.

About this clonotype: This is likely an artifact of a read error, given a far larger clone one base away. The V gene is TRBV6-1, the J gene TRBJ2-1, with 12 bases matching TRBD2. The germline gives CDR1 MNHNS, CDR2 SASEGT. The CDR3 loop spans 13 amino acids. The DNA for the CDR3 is TGTGCCAGCAGAAGACTAGCGGGGGTTCCACAGCTCTTC. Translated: CASRRLAGVPQLF.

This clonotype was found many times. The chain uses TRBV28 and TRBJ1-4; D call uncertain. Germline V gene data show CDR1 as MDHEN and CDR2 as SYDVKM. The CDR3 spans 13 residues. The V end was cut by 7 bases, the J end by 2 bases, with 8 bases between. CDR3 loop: CASIGRTNEKLFF. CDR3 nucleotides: TGTGCCAGCATCGGCAGGACTAATGAAAAACTGTTTTTT.

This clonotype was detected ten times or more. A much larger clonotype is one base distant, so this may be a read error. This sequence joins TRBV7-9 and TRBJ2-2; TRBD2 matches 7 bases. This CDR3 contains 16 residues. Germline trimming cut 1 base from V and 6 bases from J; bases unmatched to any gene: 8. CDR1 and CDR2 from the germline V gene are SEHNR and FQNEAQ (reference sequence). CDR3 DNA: TGTGCCAGCAGCTTAGTCGATCGGGAGGTAGCCGGGGAGCTGTTTTTT. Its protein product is CASSLVDREVAGELFF.

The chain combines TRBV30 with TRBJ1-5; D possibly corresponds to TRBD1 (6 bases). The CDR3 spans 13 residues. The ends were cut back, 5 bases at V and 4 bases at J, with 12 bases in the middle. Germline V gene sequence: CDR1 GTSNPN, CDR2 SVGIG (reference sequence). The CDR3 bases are TGTGCCTGGTCTTCAGGGGATAATCAGCCCCAGCATTTT. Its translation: CAWSSGDNQPQHF.

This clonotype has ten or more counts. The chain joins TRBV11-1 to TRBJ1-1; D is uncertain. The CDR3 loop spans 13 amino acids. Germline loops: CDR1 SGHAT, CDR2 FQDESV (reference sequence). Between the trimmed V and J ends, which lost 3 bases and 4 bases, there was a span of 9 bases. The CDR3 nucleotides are TGTGCCAGCAGCTTGAGGACTGGCACTGAAGCTTTCTTT. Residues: CASSLRTGTEAFF. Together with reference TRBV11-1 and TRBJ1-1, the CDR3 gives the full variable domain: EAEVAQSPRYKITEKSQAVAFWCDPISGHATLYWYRQILGQGPELLVQFQDESVVDDSQLPKDRFSAERLKGVDSTLKIQPAELGDSAMYLCASSLRTGTEAFFGQGTRLTVV.

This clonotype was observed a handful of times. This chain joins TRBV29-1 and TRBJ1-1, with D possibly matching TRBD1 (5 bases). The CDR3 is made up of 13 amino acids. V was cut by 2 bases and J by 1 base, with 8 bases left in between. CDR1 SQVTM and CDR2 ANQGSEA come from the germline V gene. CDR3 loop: CSVEPQGNTEAFF. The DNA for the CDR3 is TGCAGCGTTGAACCGCAGGGGAACACTGAAGCTTTCTTT.

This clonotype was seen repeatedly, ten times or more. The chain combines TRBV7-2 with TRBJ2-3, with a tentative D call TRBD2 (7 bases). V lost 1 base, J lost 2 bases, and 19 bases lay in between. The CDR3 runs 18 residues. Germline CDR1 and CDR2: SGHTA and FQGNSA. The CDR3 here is CASSLGSDRRGLTDTQYF. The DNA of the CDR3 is TGTGCCAGCAGCTTAGGGTCAGATCGGCGGGGGCTCACAGATACGCAGTATTTT.